The 23 T cell receptor beta chains given below trace back to one sample, sequenced in a study of blood T cell repertoires in COVID-19. Clones were sequenced by immunoSEQ multiplex PCR, and TCRdb holds only the in-frame ones, with some missing. This table has 30,000 to 50,000 clones, 75% to 90% appearing once. Sequencing used peripheral blood. The receptors originated from a man in his sixties with acute or convalescent COVID-19.

This chain links TRBV30 with TRBJ2-7; possibly TRBD1 for D (5 bases). V lost 1 base, J lost 9 bases, and 13 bases lay in between. Germline V gene sequence: CDR1 GTSNPN, CDR2 SVGIG (reference sequence). This CDR3 is 12 amino acids long. The CDR3 DNA sequence: TGTGCCTGGAGTGCGTCCACAGGTCCGCAGTACTTC. Its translation: CAWSASTGPQYF.

The chain couples TRBV5-6 to TRBJ2-1; TRBD1 agrees at 8 bases. Germline V lookup: CDR1 SGHDT, CDR2 YYEEEE. Losses at the gene ends were 3 bases for V and 5 bases for J; bases not matched to a gene: 13. The CDR3 runs to 17 residues. The CDR3 region has the DNA TGTGCCAGCAGCTCAGCACTCGGCAGGGGGCACAACAATGAGCAGTTCTTC. As protein: CASSSALGRGHNNEQFF.

The CDR3 nucleotides are TGTGCCAGCAGTTTTGGGCGTCAGGGACAGGGGGCCTACGAGCAGTACTTC. Translated: CASSFGRQGQGAYEQYF. This chain connects TRBV27 to TRBJ2-7; TRBD1 agrees at 11 bases. The CDR3 sequence is 17 residues long. V gave up 3 bases and J gave up 2 bases; unmatched junction bases: 9. CDR1 is MNHEY and CDR2 is SMNVEV in the germline V gene (reference sequence).

The rearrangement uses TRBV5-6 and TRBJ1-2; 7 bases are a match to TRBD1. Germline V lookup: CDR1 SGHDT, CDR2 YYEEEE. V was clipped by 4 bases and J by 7 bases; unmatched bases: 10. CDR3 length: 14 residues. The CDR3 region has the DNA TGTGCCAGCAGCCTCGACAGGGCGGTCTCTGGCTACACCTTC. Protein product: CASSLDRAVSGYTF. The entire variable domain, with the rest obtained from reference TRBV5-6 and TRBJ1-2, is as follows: DAGVTQSPTHLIKTRGQQVTLRCSPKSGHDTVSWYQQALGQGPQFIFQYYEEEERQRGNFPDRFSGHQFPNYSSELNVNALLLGDSALYLCASSLDRAVSGYTFGSGTRLTVV.

The CDR3 sequence: CASSTHGGSWEKLFF. For the CDR3, the DNA is TGTGCCAGCAGCACCCACGGAGGGAGTTGGGAAAAACTGTTTTTT. This chain connects TRBV21-1 to TRBJ1-4. TRBV21-1 is an annotated pseudogene. The CDR3 extends over 15 amino acids.

V usage is TRBV6-5 and J usage is TRBJ2-3; a possible D gene is TRBD2 (5 bases). V gave up 4 bases and J gave up 6 bases, with 14 bases separating them. The V gene's germline CDR1 is MNHEY and CDR2 SVGAGI. The CDR3 covers 14 residues. The CDR3 region is CASSLDGVRDTQYF. DNA of the CDR3: TGTGCCAGCAGTTTGGACGGGGTTCGGGATACGCAGTATTTT.

This clone was counted a single time. The gene calls are TRBV6-2 or TRBV6-3 and TRBJ2-7, with D unresolved. The CDR3 runs to 14 residues. V was pared by 0 bases and J by 2 bases, with 8 bases between. Germline assignment: CDR1 MNHEY and CDR2 SVGEGT. The CDR3 protein is CASSYSAAAYEQYF. DNA of the CDR3: TGTGCCAGCAGTTACTCGGCCGCCGCCTACGAGCAGTACTTC.

This chain connects TRBV27 to TRBJ2-5; the D gene is possibly TRBD2 (6 bases). Trimming removed 5 bases at V and 5 bases at J, with 9 bases between. The length of the CDR3 is 12 residues. Germline CDR1 reads MNHEY; CDR2 reads SMNVEV (reference sequence). The CDR3 sequence is CASSLAGETQYF. In DNA form, the CDR3 reads TGTGCCAGCAGTCTCGCGGGGGAGACCCAGTACTTC.

V usage is TRBV5-1 and J usage is TRBJ2-3; D possibly corresponds to TRBD1 (5 bases). The CDR3 is 12 amino acids. The ends were cut back, 2 bases at V and 6 bases at J, with 7 bases in the middle. Germline lookup yields CDR1 SGHRS and CDR2 YFSETQ. In DNA, the CDR3 is TGCGCCAGCAGCTTTTGGGGCGATACGCAGTATTTT. This encodes CASSFWGDTQYF.

The chain combines TRBV6-5 with TRBJ2-2; the match to TRBD2 covers 7 bases. Germline-derived CDR1 and CDR2 are MNHEY and SVGAGI. The V gene end was trimmed by 6 bases and the J gene end by 1 base; junction bases not matched to a gene: 5. There are 15 residues in the CDR3. This chain's CDR3 is CASRSPGGNTGELFF. In nucleotides, the CDR3 is TGTGCCAGCAGATCCCCGGGGGGGAACACCGGGGAGCTGTTTTTT.

The chain joins TRBV11-2 to TRBJ2-1; D gene ambiguous. There are 12 residues in the CDR3. Deletions cut 5 bases from V and 15 bases from J, with 17 bases between. Germline values: CDR1 SGHAT, CDR2 FQNNGV. This CDR3 is CASSPPGPGRFF. The CDR3 nucleotides are TGTGCCAGCAGCCCGCCGGGTCCTGGTCGGTTCTTC.

This clone was counted a few times. This chain joins TRBV3-1 (or the pseudogene TRBV3-2) and TRBJ2-7, with D possibly TRBD1 on 5 matching bases. Germline V gene data show CDR1 as LGHDT and CDR2 as YNNKEL (reference sequence). V lost 4 bases, J lost 5 bases, and 15 bases lay in between. This CDR3 is built from 14 residues. The CDR3 sequence: CASSRGSRADEQYF. The CDR3 bases are TGTGCCAGCAGCCGCGGTAGCAGGGCGGACGAGCAGTACTTC.

The J gene is TRBJ2-2, the V gene TRBV27, with 8 positions matching TRBD1. Trimming removed 1 base from V and 4 bases from J; junction bases left unmatched: 5. The length of the CDR3 is 16 residues. Germline CDR1 reads MNHEY; CDR2 reads SMNVEV (reference sequence). The CDR3 DNA sequence: TGTGCCAGCAGTTTATTACAACAGGGGGGCACCGGGGAGCTGTTTTTT. It translates to CASSLLQQGGTGELFF.

This clone came up a few times. The genes are TRBV3-1 (or the pseudogene TRBV3-2) and TRBJ2-5; 15 bases line up with TRBD2. Germline CDR1 is LGHDT and CDR2 is YNNKEL (reference sequence). The CDR3 runs to 22 residues. Germline trimming cut 2 bases from V and 2 bases from J; bases unmatched to any gene: 18. The CDR3 loop reads CASSQLISSGLAGGGSQETQYF. CDR3 bases: TGTGCCAGCAGCCAACTGATCTCTTCGGGACTAGCGGGAGGAGGATCTCAAGAGACCCAGTACTTC.

This clone was detected only a few times. V usage is TRBV19 and J usage is TRBJ2-7, with 12 positions matching TRBD2. This CDR3 is 15 amino acids long. V dropped 4 bases and J dropped 2; count of bases not matched to a gene: 3. Per the germline V gene, CDR1 is LNHDA and CDR2 is SQIVND (reference sequence). For the CDR3, the DNA is TGTGCCAGTAGTAAGAGGACTAGCGGGACCTACGAGCAGTACTTC. It is translated as CASSKRTSGTYEQYF.

This chain connects TRBV7-2 to TRBJ2-1, with 8 bases lining up with TRBD2. Looked up from germline, CDR1 is SGHTA and CDR2 is FQGNSA. The CDR3 totals 13 residues. The trim removed 1 base at V and 14 bases at J, leaving 7 bases unmatched. The CDR3 DNA sequence: TGTGCCAGCAGCTTAGGGGGACTAGTTTTAGAGTTCTTC. Residues: CASSLGGLVLEFF.

The chain joins TRBV2 to TRBJ2-6; D may be TRBD1 (5 bases). Germline CDR1 and CDR2: SNHLY and FYNNEI. This CDR3 has 16 amino acids. The V end was cut by 10 bases, the J end by 0 bases, with 16 bases between. In nucleotides, the CDR3 is TGTGCCATCGGACGGCAGGGTGGCTCTGGGGCCAACGTCCTGACTTTC. Translating gives CAIGRQGGSGANVLTF.

The chain has TRBV18 and TRBJ2-2, with 7 bases lining up with TRBD1. Germline V gene data show CDR1 as KGHSH and CDR2 as LQKENI. The CDR3 is made up of 15 amino acids. After removal of 3 bases from V and 5 bases from J, the junction contained 6 bases not matched to a gene. The CDR3 here is CASSPRTGETGELFF. For the CDR3, the DNA is TGTGCCAGCTCACCGCGTACAGGGGAAACCGGGGAGCTGTTTTTT.

The chain couples TRBV28 to TRBJ2-7; tentatively, D is TRBD2 (7 bases). Germline V gene data show CDR1 as MDHEN and CDR2 as SYDVKM. The CDR3 loop spans 15 amino acids. V lost 7 bases to trimming and J lost 5 bases, with 21 bases between them. The CDR3 is CASTKGGAGAHEQYF. Here the CDR3 DNA reads TGTGCCAGCACCAAGGGGGGGGCAGGGGCACACGAGCAGTACTTC. Combining the CDR3 with reference TRBV28 and TRBJ2-7 gives the whole variable domain DVKVTQSSRYLVKRTGEKVFLECVQDMDHENMFWYRQDPGLGLRLIYFSYDVKMKEKGDIPEGYSVSREKKERFSLILESASTNQTSMYLCASTKGGAGAHEQYFGPGTRLTVT.

The chain combines TRBV18 with TRBJ2-7, with D tentatively TRBD1 (6 bases). Germline CDR1 reads KGHSH; CDR2 reads LQKENI. The CDR3 sequence is 15 residues long. Trimming took off 3 bases at V and 2 bases at J, with 14 bases between the two ends. Here the CDR3 reads CASSPADRRAYEQYF. The CDR3 coding sequence is TGTGCCAGCTCACCGGCCGACAGGCGGGCCTACGAGCAGTACTTC.

The chain carries TRBV3-1 (or the pseudogene TRBV3-2) and TRBJ1-3; D possibly corresponds to TRBD1 (6 bases). Germline-derived CDR1 and CDR2 are LGHDT and YNNKEL (reference sequence). Trimming shortened V by 1 base and J by 4 bases, and 14 bases separated the two germline ends. The CDR3 contains 16 residues. CDR3 in amino acids: CASSQGGGPRGNTIYF. CDR3 in DNA: TGTGCCAGCAGCCAAGGAGGGGGACCAAGAGGAAACACCATATATTTT.

This chain connects TRBV28 to TRBJ2-7; maybe TRBD2 (6 bases). CDR3 size: 15 residues. The V and J ends lost 5 bases and 3 bases respectively, with 17 bases between them. CDR1 and CDR2 (germline): MDHEN, SYDVKM. Here the CDR3 DNA reads TGTGCCAGCAGTACCCGGTCGGGACTCGTCTACGAGCAGTACTTC. It encodes CASSTRSGLVYEQYF.

The chain uses TRBV7-2 and TRBJ2-7, with 9 bases fitting TRBD2. Looked up from germline, CDR1 is SGHTA and CDR2 is FQGNSA. V was clipped by 5 bases and J by 7 bases; unmatched bases: 12. The CDR3 spans 15 residues. The CDR3 coding sequence is TGTGCCAGCAGCGAAGATAGCGGGAGTACAAGGGAGCAGTACTTC. This gives the protein CASSEDSGSTREQYF.